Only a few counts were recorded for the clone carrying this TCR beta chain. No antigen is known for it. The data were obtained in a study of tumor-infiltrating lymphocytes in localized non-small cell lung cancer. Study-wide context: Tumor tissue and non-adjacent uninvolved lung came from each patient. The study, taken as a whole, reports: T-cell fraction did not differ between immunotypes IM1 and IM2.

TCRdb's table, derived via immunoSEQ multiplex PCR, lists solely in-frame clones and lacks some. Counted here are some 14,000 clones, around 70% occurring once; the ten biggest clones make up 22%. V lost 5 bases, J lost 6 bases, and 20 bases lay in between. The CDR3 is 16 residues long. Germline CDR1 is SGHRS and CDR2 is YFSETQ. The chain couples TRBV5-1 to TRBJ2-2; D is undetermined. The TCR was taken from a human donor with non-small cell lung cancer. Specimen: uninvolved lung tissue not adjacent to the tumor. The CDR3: CASRLTVIRGAGELFF. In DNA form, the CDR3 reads TGCGCCAGCAGATTGACGGTCATCAGAGGAGCCGGGGAGCTGTTTTTT.